This TCR beta chain came from a study of T cells in Graves' hyperthyroidism and ophthalmopathy. Exclusion followed for patients with uncontrolled infection, other autoimmune disease, pregnancy or lactation. PBMCs were derived from roughly 10 ml fresh peripheral blood. Authors of the study amplified TCR beta CDR3 regions from RNA transcripts. TCR CDR3 underwent first-round RT-PCR with the HTBI primer set. From the multiplex PCR reads, TCRdb called clonotypes with MiXCR, one entry per CDR3 protein. The sample comprises more than 650,000 distinct CDR3 sequences, 12% to 15% of which are singletons, and 10% rests with the top ten. CDR3 length equals 20 residues. CDR1 and CDR2 (germline): MNHNS, SASEGT. V gave up 5 bases and J gave up 4 bases, with 29 bases separating them. At least ten counts were recorded for this clonotype.

Sequences were obtained from blood. The chain combines TRBV6-1 with TRBJ1-4, with D unclear. The clonotype was recovered from a woman between 18 and 29 years old with Graves' hyperthyroidism. The CDR3 nucleotides are TGTGCCAGCAGTTCACGTACAGCGTTACCAAATCCAACCGATAATGAAAAACTGTTTTTT. Encoded protein: CASSSRTALPNPTDNEKLFF.